A single sample is the source of the 32 T cell receptor beta chains below, sequenced in a study of cytomegalovirus exposure and HLA in healthy donors. Primers included in the PCR were 60 Vbeta and 13 Jbeta primers. Sequencing used immunoSEQ multiplex PCR; TCRdb keeps in-frame clones, though not all of them. Altogether tens of thousands of clones are present, 70% being singletons, with the ten largest covering more than 3.5%. Input material: PBMCs. Receptor source: a woman in her fifties or sixties in good health and CMV-seronegative.

This sequence joins TRBV15 and TRBJ2-5, with D possibly TRBD2 on 6 matching bases. Trimming pared 5 bases from V and 5 bases from J, leaving 18 bases between. Germline V gene sequence: CDR1 LNHNV, CDR2 YYDKDF (reference sequence). The CDR3 totals 15 residues. The CDR3 here is CATSSRALARETQYF. In DNA, the CDR3 is TGTGCCACCAGCTCCCGGGCCCTAGCGCGCGAGACCCAGTACTTC. Complete variable domain (other parts from reference TRBV15 and TRBJ2-5): DAMVIQNPRYQVTQFGKPVTLSCSQTLNHNVMYWYQQKSSQAPKLLFHYYDKDFNNEADTPDNFQSRRPNTSFCFLDIRSPGLGDTAMYLCATSSRALARETQYFGPGTRLLVL.

CDR3 in DNA: TGCGCCAGCAGCTTAGGCGGCCACGCTTTCTTT. Amino acid sequence: CASSLGGHAFF. The J gene is TRBJ1-1, the V gene TRBV5-1; D unclear. Deletions cut 2 bases from V and 11 bases from J, with 10 bases between. Germline V CDR1 and CDR2: SGHRS, YFSETQ. CDR3 length: 11 residues.

This chain uses TRBV4-1 with TRBJ2-5, with D perhaps TRBD1 (6 bases). The CDR3 spans 15 residues. Trimming pared 2 bases from V and 6 bases from J, leaving 16 bases between. Germline CDR1 is MGHRA and CDR2 is YSYEKL. The CDR3 bases are TGCGCCAGCAGCCAATTTGCCGCAGGGGCAAAGACCCAGTACTTC. Encoded protein: CASSQFAAGAKTQYF.

The chain combines TRBV10-1 with TRBJ1-1; no firm D call. CDR1 WNHNN and CDR2 SYGVQD come from the germline V gene (reference sequence). The CDR3 contains 14 residues. Trimming took off 5 bases at V and 1 base at J, with 11 bases between the two ends. CDR3 residues: CASSLDGGNTEAFF. The CDR3 region has the DNA TGCGCCAGCAGTCTAGACGGTGGGAACACTGAAGCTTTCTTT.

The rearrangement joins TRBV15 to TRBJ2-1; the D gene is possibly TRBD2 (7 bases). From germline, CDR1 is LNHNV and CDR2 YYDKDF (reference sequence). The CDR3 is made up of 15 amino acids. Trimming left V 6 bases short and J 2 bases short, with 14 bases between. The CDR3 sequence is CATRLIGGPYNEQFF. CDR3 nucleotide sequence: TGTGCCACCAGGCTGATCGGGGGGCCCTACAATGAGCAGTTCTTC.

The chain employs TRBV2 and TRBJ1-1, with D possibly matching TRBD1 (6 bases). The CDR3 contains 16 residues. V was trimmed by 7 bases and J by 1 base, leaving 19 bases between them. Germline assignment: CDR1 SNHLY and CDR2 FYNNEI. As DNA, the CDR3 is TGTGCCAGCACAAGTAGGATAACAGGGTCGAACACTGAAGCTTTCTTT. This encodes CASTSRITGSNTEAFF. The variable domain in full, with the rest retrieved from reference TRBV2 and TRBJ1-1, is EPEVTQTPSHQVTQMGQEVILRCVPISNHLYFYWYRQILGQKVEFLVSFYNNEISEKSEIFDDQFSVERPDGSNFTLKIRSTKLEDSAMYFCASTSRITGSNTEAFFGQGTRLTVV.

V and J are TRBV29-1 and TRBJ2-7; 8 bases match TRBD1. The CDR3 is made up of 13 amino acids. With V trimmed by 8 bases and J by 4 bases, 10 bases remained unmatched. Germline V CDR1 and CDR2: SQVTM, ANQGSEA. The CDR3 sequence: CSFSTGAGYEQYF. CDR3 sequence (DNA): TGCAGCTTTTCGACAGGGGCTGGTTACGAGCAGTACTTC.

The table lists this clone with a few counts. The chain recombines TRBV5-6 with TRBJ1-4; a possible D gene is TRBD1 (5 bases). The CDR3 loop spans 14 amino acids. V was clipped by 0 bases and J by 4 bases, with 7 bases between them. The germline V gene has CDR1 SGHDT and CDR2 YYEEEE. Here the CDR3 reads CASSLEGVNEKLFF. Written as DNA, the CDR3 is TGTGCCAGCAGCTTGGAAGGGGTTAATGAAAAACTGTTTTTT.

The rearrangement uses TRBV2 and TRBJ1-2; D is uncertain. The V gene lost 4 bases and the J gene lost 2 bases, with 5 bases spanning the gap. This CDR3 spans 12 amino acids. Germline V gene data show CDR1 as SNHLY and CDR2 as FYNNEI. CDR3 region: CASSVQNYGYTF. The CDR3 DNA is TGTGCCAGCAGTGTGCAGAACTATGGCTACACCTTC. The full variable domain, with the rest looked up from reference TRBV2 and TRBJ1-2, is EPEVTQTPSHQVTQMGQEVILRCVPISNHLYFYWYRQILGQKVEFLVSFYNNEISEKSEIFDDQFSVERPDGSNFTLKIRSTKLEDSAMYFCASSVQNYGYTFGSGTRLTVV.

The chain joins TRBV5-1 to TRBJ1-1, with TRBD1 identical over 7 bases. The germline V gene has CDR1 SGHRS and CDR2 YFSETQ. The CDR3 is 16 residues long. V trimming: 5 bases; J trimming: 6 bases; junction bases outside the gene matches: 16. CDR3 in amino acids: CASREAGGTAMPEAFF. As DNA, the CDR3 is TGCGCCAGCAGGGAGGCAGGGGGTACCGCTATGCCTGAAGCTTTCTTT. The whole variable domain, filled in from reference TRBV5-1 and TRBJ1-1, reads KAGVTQTPRYLIKTRGQQVTLSCSPISGHRSVSWYQQTPGQGLQFLFEYFSETQRNKGNFPGRFSGRQFSNSRSEMNVSTLELGDSALYLCASREAGGTAMPEAFFGQGTRLTVV.

The V and J genes are TRBV5-4 and TRBJ2-7, with 8 bases fitting TRBD1. Germline lookup yields CDR1 SGHNT and CDR2 YYREEE (reference sequence). CDR3 length equals 14 residues. The J segment lost 4 bases and the V segment lost 2 bases, leaving 5 bases of the junction unmatched. The CDR3 region has the DNA TGTGCCAGCAGCTTCCGGGACAGGAGATACGAGCAGTACTTC. This gives the protein CASSFRDRRYEQYF.

The chain couples TRBV6-5 to TRBJ2-7; 9 bases align to TRBD1. CDR1 MNHEY and CDR2 SVGAGI come from the germline V gene. The CDR3 contains 15 residues. The ends lost 6 bases at V and 2 bases at J; junction bases unmatched: 8. CDR3 in amino acids: CASSRAGTGTYEQYF. The CDR3, as DNA: TGTGCCAGCAGCCGCGCCGGGACAGGGACCTACGAGCAGTACTTC.

The rearrangement uses TRBV6-4 and TRBJ2-3, with D possibly being TRBD2 (5 bases). The CDR3 consists of 15 residues. The V end lost 8 bases, the J end lost 0 bases, and 15 bases lay between the germline ends. Germline CDR1 is MRHNA and CDR2 is SNTAGT. DNA for the CDR3: TGTGCCAGCTCCCCCGAGGGCAGAAGCACAGATACGCAGTATTTT. Amino acid sequence: CASSPEGRSTDTQYF.

V is TRBV7-8 and J is TRBJ1-2, with TRBD1 as a possible D gene (5 bases). Germline assignment: CDR1 SGHVS and CDR2 FQNEAQ. V lost 5 bases and J 8 bases, leaving 18 bases between the germline ends. The CDR3 has 14 amino acids. Here the CDR3 reads CASSGGVYRNGYTF. CDR3 nucleotide sequence: TGTGCCAGCAGCGGGGGGGTATATCGGAACGGCTACACCTTC.

The chain combines TRBV25-1 with TRBJ2-1, with D unresolved. The CDR3 is 12 residues long. Per the germline V gene, CDR1 is MGHDK and CDR2 is SYGVNS. Trimming took 5 bases from V and 6 from J, leaving 8 bases between them. As DNA, the CDR3 is TGTGCCAGCAGTTCTATAAGCAATGAGCAGTTCTTC. Encoded protein: CASSSISNEQFF.

The CDR3, as DNA: TGCGCCAGCAGCTTGGCCCTAGTTAACACTGAAGCTTTCTTT. Its protein is CASSLALVNTEAFF. The rearrangement joins TRBV5-1 to TRBJ1-1, with no clear D. CDR3 length: 14 residues. V dropped 0 bases and J dropped 2 bases, with 8 bases sitting between them. Germline CDR1 and CDR2: SGHRS and YFSETQ.

J is TRBJ2-7 and V is TRBV19; no definite D call. CDR1 is LNHDA and CDR2 is SQIVND in the germline V gene (reference sequence). V lost 3 bases to trimming and J lost 4 bases, with 10 bases between them. The CDR3 length is 13 residues. CDR3 in DNA: TGTGCCAGTAGTATCGGGTTGCGGTACGAGCAGTACTTC. Translating gives CASSIGLRYEQYF. Complete variable domain (other parts from reference TRBV19 and TRBJ2-7): DGGITQSPKYLFRKEGQNVTLSCEQNLNHDAMYWYRQDPGQGLRLIYYSQIVNDFQKGDIAEGYSVSREKKESFPLTVTSAQKNPTAFYLCASSIGLRYEQYFGPGTRLTVT.

The rearrangement joins TRBV7-9 to TRBJ2-5; D gene uncertain. Germline values: CDR1 SEHNR, CDR2 FQNEAQ (reference sequence). V lost 3 bases and J lost 3, with 8 bases in between. The CDR3 is 13 amino acids. CDR3 DNA: TGTGCCAGCAGCTTTGGCATGGAAGAGACCCAGTACTTC. The encoded protein is CASSFGMEETQYF.

The rearrangement joins TRBV10-1 to TRBJ2-1, with TRBD1 as a possible D gene (6 bases). CDR3 length: 15 amino acids. V gave up 2 bases and J gave up 4 bases, with 12 bases separating them. In germline, CDR1 is WNHNN, CDR2 SYGVQD (reference sequence). The CDR3 sequence is CASSELLRGYNEQFF. CDR3 sequence (DNA): TGCGCCAGCAGTGAGCTCCTGAGGGGGTACAATGAGCAGTTCTTC.

This chain uses TRBV29-1 with TRBJ1-2; perhaps TRBD1 as D (5 bases). Germline V lookup: CDR1 SQVTM, CDR2 ANQGSEA. V shed 0 bases and J shed 8 bases, with 13 bases lying between them. This CDR3 comprises 13 residues. The CDR3 DNA follows: TGCAGCGTTGAAGAGGCACAGGTGCGGGGCTACACCTTC. Protein sequence: CSVEEAQVRGYTF.

The chain joins TRBV25-1 to TRBJ2-7; TRBD1 agrees at 7 bases. V shed 1 base and J 9 bases; nucleotides not matched to a gene: 6. This CDR3 has 13 residues. Germline assignment: CDR1 MGHDK and CDR2 SYGVNS. The CDR3: CASSELQGVAQYF. DNA for the CDR3: TGTGCCAGCAGTGAATTGCAGGGGGTCGCGCAGTACTTC.

This chain connects TRBV6-1 to TRBJ1-2; D is uncertain. V gave up 1 base and J gave up 1 base, with 13 bases separating them. This CDR3 contains 16 residues. Germline CDR1 and CDR2: MNHNS and SASEGT. The CDR3 is CASSEGHGPVNYGYTF. The CDR3 nucleotides are TGTGCCAGCAGTGAAGGCCATGGGCCAGTTAACTATGGCTACACCTTC.

The chain links TRBV29-1 to TRBJ2-7; D is uncertain. The V end was cut by 4 bases, the J end by 6 bases, with 7 bases between. Germline CDR1 is SQVTM and CDR2 is ANQGSEA. The CDR3 consists of 10 residues. The CDR3 loop is CSVVVREQYF. The CDR3 bases are TGCAGCGTTGTAGTACGCGAGCAGTACTTC.

This chain links TRBV6-1 with TRBJ2-3; D might be TRBD2 (6 bases). Trimming pared 5 bases from V and 1 base from J, leaving 13 bases between. Germline CDR1 is MNHNS and CDR2 is SASEGT. The CDR3 length is 15 residues. CDR3 loop: CASSNPGLRTDTQYF. In DNA form, the CDR3 reads TGTGCCAGCAGTAACCCGGGACTGCGCACAGATACGCAGTATTTT.

This clone was recorded a few times. This rearrangement joins TRBV6-1 to TRBJ2-1; D not resolved. The CDR3 is made up of 14 amino acids. With 4 bases removed from V and 1 base from J, the gap between germline ends came to 8 bases. Germline V gene sequence: CDR1 MNHNS, CDR2 SASEGT. The CDR3 region is CASSARYSYNEQFF. In DNA, the CDR3 is TGTGCCAGCAGTGCGAGGTATTCCTACAATGAGCAGTTCTTC.

This clone was counted only a few times. V and J are TRBV5-6 and TRBJ2-3, with 8 bases matching TRBD1. This CDR3 has 12 amino acids. The germline CDR1 and CDR2 sequences are SGHDT and YYEEEE. V shed 5 bases and J 8 bases; nucleotides not matched to a gene: 4. CDR3 sequence: CASSVTGGTQYF. CDR3 in DNA: TGTGCCAGCAGTGTAACAGGGGGTACGCAGTATTTT.

This clone was observed a handful of times. This rearrangement joins TRBV25-1 to TRBJ2-1; TRBD2 agrees at 10 bases. Germline CDR1 is MGHDK and CDR2 is SYGVNS. The trim removed 6 bases at V and 5 bases at J, leaving 7 bases unmatched. The CDR3 extends over 15 amino acids. The CDR3 DNA follows: TGTGCCAGCAGGCTAGCGGGAGACCCGAACAATGAGCAGTTCTTC. Translation: CASRLAGDPNNEQFF.

Written as DNA, the CDR3 is TGCGCCAGCAGCTTGGGCGCGGGGTTAGGCACTGAAGCTTTCTTT. Protein product: CASSLGAGLGTEAFF. This rearrangement joins TRBV5-1 to TRBJ1-1; no firm D call. This CDR3 has 15 amino acids. The V and J ends lost 0 bases and 4 bases respectively, with 13 bases between them. Germline-derived CDR1 and CDR2 are SGHRS and YFSETQ.

J is TRBJ1-1 and V is TRBV6-1; possibly TRBD1 for D (6 bases). Trimming pared 5 bases from V and 3 bases from J, leaving 10 bases between. The length of the CDR3 is 13 residues. In germline, CDR1 is MNHNS, CDR2 SASEGT. In nucleotides, the CDR3 is TGTGCCAGCAGTTCAAGGACAGACACTGAAGCTTTCTTT. Amino acid sequence: CASSSRTDTEAFF.

This rearrangement joins TRBV2 to TRBJ1-5, with 8 nucleotides matching TRBD1. CDR3 length: 15 amino acids. The junction had 3 bases not matched to a gene; V was cut back by 4 bases and J by 1 base. From germline, CDR1 is SNHLY and CDR2 FYNNEI. As DNA, the CDR3 is TGTGCCAGCAGTGTAGACAGGGGAAGCAATCAGCCCCAGCATTTT. Translation: CASSVDRGSNQPQHF.

The chain recombines TRBV9 with TRBJ1-5; no clear D. The length of the CDR3 is 13 residues. Trimming took 4 bases from V and 7 from J, leaving 12 bases between them. Germline-derived CDR1 and CDR2 are SGDLS and YYNGEE. This CDR3 reads CASSLGPGQPQHF. CDR3 bases: TGTGCCAGCAGCCTTGGGCCGGGACAGCCCCAGCATTTT.

This clone was recorded a few times. The chain links TRBV12-5 to TRBJ2-2, with D tentatively TRBD1 (6 bases). CDR1 and CDR2 (germline): LGHNT, FRNRAP. The CDR3 extends over 15 amino acids. Trimming pared 2 bases from V and 6 bases from J, leaving 13 bases between. CDR3 in DNA: TGTGCTAGTGGTTTGAGGCAGGGGCACGCCGGGGAGCTGTTTTTT. It translates to CASGLRQGHAGELFF.